A selection of T cell receptor beta chains follows, all from one sample in a study of cytomegalovirus exposure and HLA in healthy donors. The protocol was immunoSEQ multiplex PCR, while the TCRdb copy is restricted to in-frame clones and leaves out a portion. The profile shows over 25,000 clones, 70% of them singletons. Sample: PBMCs. These receptor sequences come from a woman aged 45-59 years in good health and CMV-seronegative. Each CDR3 is given with its conserved first and last residue. D genes are given only for firm matches. Rows may omit the clone size; those that give it use once, few, many or a size class.

D	size	J	V	DNA	CDR3
.	.	TRBJ2-7	TRBV7-9	TGTGCCAGCAGCCGAGGAGGGATATCCTACGAGCAGTACTTC	CASSRGGISYEQYF
.	.	TRBJ1-2	TRBV2	TGTGCCAGCACCGGGACAAGCTATGGCTACACCTTC	CASTGTSYGYTF
.	.	TRBJ1-2	TRBV29-1	TGCAGCGTTCAGCAGGGATACTATGGCTACACCTTC	CSVQQGYYGYTF
.	few	TRBJ1-1	TRBV4-1	TGCGCCAGCAGCCGAAGCAGGGCGGGGGGCCGGGGTAACACTGAAGCTTTCTTT	CASSRSRAGGRGNTEAFF
TRBD2	.	TRBJ2-7	TRBV25-1	TGTGCCAGCAGTGGTGAGCGGGACTACGAGCAGTACTTC	CASSGERDYEQYF
TRBD1	.	TRBJ2-7	TRBV7-9	TGTGCCAGCAGCTTCCCAGACAGGGGAGGCGAGCAGTACTTC	CASSFPDRGGEQYF
.	.	TRBJ1-1	TRBV30	TGTGCCTGGAGTCCGGGACTCATGAACACTGAAGCTTTCTTT	CAWSPGLMNTEAFF
.	.	TRBJ1-4	TRBV9	TGTGCCAGCAGCGTAGAGGGAATCCGGGGGGAAAAACTGTTTTTT	CASSVEGIRGEKLFF
.	.	TRBJ2-5	TRBV11-2	TGTGCCAGCAGCTTAGCCGACACCCTCCAAGAGACCCAGTACTTC	CASSLADTLQETQYF
.	few	TRBJ1-5	TRBV6-5	TGTGCCAGCAGTTTAGAGATTTACCAGCCCCAGCATTTT	CASSLEIYQPQHF
.	.	TRBJ2-2	TRBV7-6	TGTGCCAGCCGGGAGACGACAGTGAACACCGGGGAGCTGTTTTTT	CASRETTVNTGELFF
TRBD1	few	TRBJ1-4	TRBV6-6	TGTGCCACCAAGAGAGAAGGACAGGGCGGAGAAAAACTGTTTTTT	CATKREGQGGEKLFF
TRBD2	.	TRBJ2-7	TRBV28	TGTGCCAGCAGTTTGGGGGCTCTAGCGGGAGCCTACGAGCAGTACTTC	CASSLGALAGAYEQYF
TRBD1	.	TRBJ2-7	TRBV7-2	TGTGCCAGCAGCTGGGACAGTTCAACGGGGGAGCAGTACTTC	CASSWDSSTGEQYF
.	.	TRBJ1-4	TRBV5-4	TGTGCCAGCAGTTCGACAGGTTCTGAAAAACTGTTTTTT	CASSSTGSEKLFF
.	.	TRBJ1-5	TRBV5-4	TGTGCCAGCAGCTTGGACGGCCAGGATCATCAGCCCCAGCATTTT	CASSLDGQDHQPQHF
.	medium-sized	TRBJ2-1	TRBV10-3	TGTGCCGTAGGGAGTGAGCAGTTCTTC	CAVGSEQFF
.	once	TRBJ2-5	TRBV19	TGTGCCAGTACCCCAGGGGGGGAGACCCAGTACTTC	CASTPGGETQYF
.	few	TRBJ1-1	TRBV5-1	TGCGCCAGCAGCTTGGCAGGGCTGGGGACTGAAGCTTTCTTT	CASSLAGLGTEAFF
.	.	TRBJ2-5	TRBV5-1	TGCGCCAGCAGCTTGGCCGGGGGAGAGACCCAGTACTTC	CASSLAGGETQYF